The table lists the clone carrying this T cell receptor (beta chain) with many counts. This entry is derived from a study of regulatory T cells in long-lasting Graves disease. V shed 2 bases, J shed 3 bases, and the junction held 7 bases outside the gene matches. The CDR3 is made up of 15 amino acids. From germline, CDR1 is DFQATT and CDR2 SNEGSKA (reference sequence). Stated time point: newly diagnosed GD, antithyroid drugs for less than 3 months. With RNA extracted from PBMCs as input, the TCR library was made. iRepertoire HTBI primers and Arm-PCR of CDR3 regions built TCR beta libraries. Authors' analysis steps: The study identified 55 to 80 TRBV and 13 to 15 TRBJ segments across samples. TCRdb re-derived calls from the multiplex PCR reads in MiXCR, one entry per CDR3 protein. The V and J calls were not made by the authors but by TCRdb's processing. Of 400,000 to 500,000 distinct CDR3 sequences in the sample, about 16% are singletons; the top ten hold 23%.

These data also formed part of another study, on T cells in Graves' hyperthyroidism and ophthalmopathy. That paper adds: Stable Graves' hyperthyroidism meant no ophthalmopathy progression within 18 months.

The chain is built from TRBV20-1 and TRBJ2-4, with 7 bases fitting TRBD2. Specimen: peripheral blood mononuclear cells (PBMCs), collected at new diagnosis, from a patient treated with antithyroid drugs. The source is a woman aged 18-30 years with Graves disease. The CDR3 is CSARRGDRLKNIQYF. Written as DNA, the CDR3 is TGCAGTGCTAGACGGGGGGACCGCCTCAAAAACATTCAGTACTTC.